This T cell receptor (beta chain) was recovered during a study of immune characterization of retroperitoneal liposarcoma. TCRdb reprocessed the PCR reads with MiXCR, giving one entry per CDR3 protein. The sample holds more than 10,000 distinct CDR3 sequences, 47% seen once. This clonotype was recorded a few times. The CDR3 spans 12 residues. Per germline, CDR1 MNHNS and CDR2 SASEGT. Trimming removed 10 bases from V and 5 bases from J; junction bases left unmatched: 4. The chain joins TRBV6-1 to TRBJ2-5, with TRBD2 matching over 10 bases. Sequencing was carried out using tumor tissue. This sequence originates from a female donor with retroperitoneal liposarcoma. The CDR3 DNA reads TGTGCCACACGAGCGGGAGGGGAGACCCAGTACTTC. Protein product: CATRAGGETQYF.